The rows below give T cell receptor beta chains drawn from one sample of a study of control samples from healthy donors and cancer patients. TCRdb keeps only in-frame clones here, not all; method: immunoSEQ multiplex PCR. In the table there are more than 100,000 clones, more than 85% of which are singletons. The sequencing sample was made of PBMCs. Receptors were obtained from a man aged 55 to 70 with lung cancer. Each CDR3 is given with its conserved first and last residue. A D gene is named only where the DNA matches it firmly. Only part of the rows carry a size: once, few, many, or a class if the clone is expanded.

TGCGCCAGCCACGGAGAGACCCAGTACTTC	CASHGETQYF	TRBJ2-5	NA	NA	TRBV5-1
TGTGCCAGCAGTGAACAGACCACCGGGGAGCTGTTTTTT	CASSEQTTGELFF	TRBJ2-2	NA	NA	TRBV2
TGTGCCAGCAGCCCCCCGGGGGGCTACAATGAGCAGTTCTTC	CASSPPGGYNEQFF	TRBJ2-1	TRBD2	NA	TRBV7-2
TGTGCCAGCAGCCGACAGATCCTCACCGGGGAGCTGTTTTTT	CASSRQILTGELFF	TRBJ2-2	NA	few	TRBV14
TGTGCCAGCGGCCGGACAGGGGCGAACACTGAAGCTTTCTTT	CASGRTGANTEAFF	TRBJ1-1	TRBD1	NA	TRBV2
TGCGCCAGCAGCTTAACGGGGTTGATCACAGATACGCAGTATTTT	CASSLTGLITDTQYF	TRBJ2-3	NA	NA	TRBV5-1
TGTGCCAGCAGAGACTCATACACAGATACGCAGTATTTT	CASRDSYTDTQYF	TRBJ2-3	NA	NA	TRBV6-4
TGTGCCAGCAGCCCACAGGGGAGAGGCAATCAGCCCCAGCATTTT	CASSPQGRGNQPQHF	TRBJ1-5	TRBD1	NA	TRBV3-1/TRBV3-2
TGTGCCAGCAGTGATCCAAGGGGTACCTACGAGCAGTACTTC	CASSDPRGTYEQYF	TRBJ2-7	NA	NA	TRBV2
TGTGCCTGGAGGACAGGGGGCGGCAGCAATCAGCCCCAGCATTTT	CAWRTGGGSNQPQHF	TRBJ1-5	TRBD1	NA	TRBV30
TGCGCCAGCAGCTTGAGTCGAGCTTTAGATACGCAGTATTTT	CASSLSRALDTQYF	TRBJ2-3	NA	NA	TRBV5-1
TGTGCCAGCTCACCACCGAAGGCGGCCTTTGGATACGAGCAGTACTTC	CASSPPKAAFGYEQYF	TRBJ2-7	NA	NA	TRBV18
TGTGCCACCAGTGTACACTCTCAAGAGACCCAGTACTTC	CATSVHSQETQYF	TRBJ2-5	NA	NA	TRBV24-1
TGTGCCAGCAGCTCCAACCAAGAGACCCAGTACTTC	CASSSNQETQYF	TRBJ2-5	NA	NA	TRBV11-2
TGTGCCAGCAGTCTTCCAGGAGCTAAACTCAGTATGGGGCAGCCCCAGCATTTT	CASSLPGAKLSMGQPQHF	TRBJ1-5	NA	NA	TRBV6-6
TGTGCCAGCAGCTTGGAAGCCGGGGGCTACACCTTC	CASSLEAGGYTF	TRBJ1-2	NA	NA	TRBV5-6
TGTGCCATCAGTGAGAGGGGGCAGGGGGTAAGCAATCAGCCCCAGCATTTT	CAISERGQGVSNQPQHF	TRBJ1-5	TRBD1	NA	TRBV10-3
TGCGCCAGCAGTGAGTCTGAGTACAATGAGCAGTTCTTC	CASSESEYNEQFF	TRBJ2-1	NA	NA	TRBV10-2
TGCGCCAGCAGCGCCCCGGGGGCGGGCACCGGGGAGCTGTTTTTT	CASSAPGAGTGELFF	TRBJ2-2	NA	once	TRBV5-1
TGTGCCAGCAGCGTAACTCAGAACACCGGGGAGCTGTTTTTT	CASSVTQNTGELFF	TRBJ2-2	NA	NA	TRBV9
TGCGCCAGCAAGGGGGCCTATAGCAATCAGCCCCAGCATTTT	CASKGAYSNQPQHF	TRBJ1-5	TRBD1	NA	TRBV23-1
TGTGCCAGCACCTATACAGCTGACAATGAGCAGTTCTTC	CASTYTADNEQFF	TRBJ2-1	NA	few	TRBV7-9
TGTGCCAGCAGCTTGGGGTCCGCAATACGGAACACTGAAGCTTTCTTT	CASSLGSAIRNTEAFF	TRBJ1-1	NA	NA	TRBV5-6
TGTGCCAGCAGCCGGGGGATCAATCAGCCCCAGCATTTT	CASSRGINQPQHF	TRBJ1-5	NA	once	TRBV3-1/TRBV3-2
TGTGCCAGCAGCTTCACGGAGACAGCTAACTATGGCTACACCTTC	CASSFTETANYGYTF	TRBJ1-2	NA	NA	TRBV7-9
TGTGCCAGCAGCTTAGGTACAGGGGGTTATAGCAATCAGCCCCAGCATTTT	CASSLGTGGYSNQPQHF	TRBJ1-5	TRBD1	NA	TRBV7-3
TGCAGTGCTAGTCGGGACACCTTATTCTATGGCTACACCTTC	CSASRDTLFYGYTF	TRBJ1-2	NA	NA	TRBV20-1
TGTGCCAGCAGGTACCTAGGGAACACTGAAGCTTTCTTT	CASRYLGNTEAFF	TRBJ1-1	NA	NA	TRBV6-6
TGTGCCAGCAGCCTTATTAGACAGTTTAGACAAGAGACCCAGTACTTC	CASSLIRQFRQETQYF	TRBJ2-5	NA	few	TRBV7-8
TGTGCCAGCAGCCCCCTGGCGGGAGCTTACAATGAGCAGTTCTTC	CASSPLAGAYNEQFF	TRBJ2-1	TRBD2	NA	TRBV7-6
TGTGCCAGCAGCCGAACCGGGACAGATTTTTTTCTCTTC	CASSRTGTDFFLF	TRBJ1-2	TRBD1	NA	TRBV5-5